A selection of T cell receptor beta chains follows, all from one sample in a study of T cell repertoires in cytomegalovirus infection. In TCRdb, the reads were re-called with MiXCR into one record per CDR3 protein. The data show hundreds of thousands of distinct CDR3 sequences, about 33% seen once. Their specific antigens are unknown. Source: cultured PBMCs, taken from culture after CMV antigen stimulation. These receptors came from a human donor in good health (CMV status not recorded). Some clones in this sample may be carry-over from other donors' samples. CDR3s include the opening cysteine and the closing phenylalanine or tryptophan. The D gene is left open where the match is weak. Size is stated for part of the rows, as once, few or many counts, or as a class when the clone is expanded.

v_call: TRBV12-3/TRBV12-4
cdr3_length: 18
j_call: TRBJ2-1
clone_size: .
d_call: TRBD2
cdr3_nt: TGTGCCAGCAGTTTATACCCCGCTGGGACTAGCGGCTACAATGAGCAGTTCTTC
cdr3_aa: CASSLYPAGTSGYNEQFF

v_call: TRBV15
cdr3_length: 17
j_call: TRBJ1-5
clone_size: .
d_call: .
cdr3_nt: TGTGCCACCAGCAGAGAAAGGCCTGTGCCGGAGGGTCAGCCCCAGCATTTT
cdr3_aa: CATSRERPVPEGQPQHF

v_call: TRBV7-2
cdr3_length: 14
j_call: TRBJ2-1
clone_size: few
d_call: TRBD2
cdr3_nt: TGTGCCAGCAGCTTAGCGCGGCTAGCGGCTGAGCAGTTCTTC
cdr3_aa: CASSLARLAAEQFF

v_call: TRBV18
cdr3_length: 16
j_call: TRBJ2-6
clone_size: .
d_call: TRBD1
cdr3_nt: TGTGCCAGCTCAAGGGGACAGACGGCTGGGGCCAACGTCCTGACTTTC
cdr3_aa: CASSRGQTAGANVLTF

v_call: TRBV7-2
cdr3_length: 13
j_call: TRBJ2-1
clone_size: many
d_call: .
cdr3_nt: TGTGCCAGCAGCACCGGGACGTTTAATGAGCAGTTCTTC
cdr3_aa: CASSTGTFNEQFF

v_call: TRBV12-3/TRBV12-4
cdr3_length: 17
j_call: TRBJ2-1
clone_size: few
d_call: TRBD2
cdr3_nt: TGTGCCAGCAGTTACATCCTCGGGACTAGCGAAAACAATGAGCAGTTCTTC
cdr3_aa: CASSYILGTSENNEQFF

v_call: TRBV20-1
cdr3_length: 13
j_call: TRBJ2-3
clone_size: once
d_call: .
cdr3_nt: TGCAGTGCCAACCGCATGGGCACAGATACGCAGTATTTT
cdr3_aa: CSANRMGTDTQYF

v_call: TRBV6-2/TRBV6-3
cdr3_length: 14
j_call: TRBJ1-1
clone_size: .
d_call: .
cdr3_nt: TGTGCCAGCAGTTACCTCACGGCGCGAAGTGAAGCTTTCTTT
cdr3_aa: CASSYLTARSEAFF

v_call: TRBV6-6
cdr3_length: 13
j_call: TRBJ2-6
clone_size: many
d_call: .
cdr3_nt: TGTGCCAGCGGCTCCCCTGGGGCCAACGTCCTGACTTTC
cdr3_aa: CASGSPGANVLTF

v_call: TRBV6-6
cdr3_length: 16
j_call: TRBJ2-2
clone_size: once
d_call: TRBD2
cdr3_nt: TGTGCCAGCACCTCCCAGCGGGGGGCGAACACCGGGGAGCTGTTTTTT
cdr3_aa: CASTSQRGANTGELFF

v_call: TRBV7-2
cdr3_length: 16
j_call: TRBJ2-5
clone_size: many
d_call: .
cdr3_nt: TGTGCCAGCAGCTTTGGTTTGGTAGCGCCACAAGAGACCCAGTACTTC
cdr3_aa: CASSFGLVAPQETQYF

v_call: TRBV6-2/TRBV6-3
cdr3_length: 18
j_call: TRBJ2-3
clone_size: .
d_call: TRBD2
cdr3_nt: TGTGCCAGCAGTTACTCGATGTGGGGCGGGAGGCACACAGATACGCAGTATTTT
cdr3_aa: CASSYSMWGGRHTDTQYF

v_call: TRBV28
cdr3_length: 15
j_call: TRBJ2-7
clone_size: few
d_call: TRBD1
cdr3_nt: TGTGCCAGTGGACACCGGGACAGGCCCGCCTACGAGCAGTACTTC
cdr3_aa: CASGHRDRPAYEQYF

v_call: TRBV5-1
cdr3_length: 13
j_call: TRBJ2-7
clone_size: few
d_call: TRBD1
cdr3_nt: TGCGCCAGCAGCTTGGGGACAGGGGACGAGCAGTACTTC
cdr3_aa: CASSLGTGDEQYF

v_call: TRBV7-2
cdr3_length: 15
j_call: TRBJ2-3
clone_size: many
d_call: TRBD2
cdr3_nt: TGTGCCAGCAGCCCTCTGGGAGGGAGCCCAGATACGCAGTATTTT
cdr3_aa: CASSPLGGSPDTQYF

v_call: TRBV24-1
cdr3_length: 13
j_call: TRBJ2-3
clone_size: .
d_call: .
cdr3_nt: TGTGCCACCGGTAGCGGTCCCACAGATACGCAGTATTTT
cdr3_aa: CATGSGPTDTQYF

v_call: TRBV5-8
cdr3_length: 16
j_call: TRBJ1-1
clone_size: .
d_call: .
cdr3_nt: TGTGCCAGCACCAGGGGAGAACGGGAAATTGGCACTGAAGCTTTCTTT
cdr3_aa: CASTRGEREIGTEAFF

v_call: TRBV5-1
cdr3_length: 16
j_call: TRBJ2-1
clone_size: .
d_call: TRBD2
cdr3_nt: TGCGCCAGCAGTCACCTAGCGGGGGCAACCTACAATGAGCAGTTCTTC
cdr3_aa: CASSHLAGATYNEQFF